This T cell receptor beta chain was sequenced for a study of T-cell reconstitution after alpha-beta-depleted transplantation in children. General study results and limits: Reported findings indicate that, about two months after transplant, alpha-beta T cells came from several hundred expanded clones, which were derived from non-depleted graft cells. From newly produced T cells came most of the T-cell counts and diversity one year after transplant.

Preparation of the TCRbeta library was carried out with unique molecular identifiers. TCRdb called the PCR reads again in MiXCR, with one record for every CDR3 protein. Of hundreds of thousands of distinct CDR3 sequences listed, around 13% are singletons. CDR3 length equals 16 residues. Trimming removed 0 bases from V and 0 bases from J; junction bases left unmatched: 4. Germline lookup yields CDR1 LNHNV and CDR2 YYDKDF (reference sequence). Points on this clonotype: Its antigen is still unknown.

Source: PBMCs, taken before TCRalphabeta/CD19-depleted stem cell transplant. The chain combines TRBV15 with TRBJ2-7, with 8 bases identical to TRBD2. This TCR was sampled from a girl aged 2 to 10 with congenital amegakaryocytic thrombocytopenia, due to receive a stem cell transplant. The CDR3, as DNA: TGTGCCACCAGCAGAGATTTGAGCGGGAGCTCCTACGAGCAGTACTTC. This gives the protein CATSRDLSGSSYEQYF. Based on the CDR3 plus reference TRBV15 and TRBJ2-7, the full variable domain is DAMVIQNPRYQVTQFGKPVTLSCSQTLNHNVMYWYQQKSSQAPKLLFHYYDKDFNNEADTPDNFQSRRPNTSFCFLDIRSPGLGDTAMYLCATSRDLSGSSYEQYFGPGTRLTVT.